Below, 19 T cell receptor beta chains from the same sample are listed, as sequenced in a study of beta chain features in type 1 diabetes (dated by TCRdb to 2016 to 2019). Libraries were built with the immunoSEQ multiplex PCR assay. The High Capacity cDNA Reverse Transcription Kit was used to reverse transcribe all of the isolated RNA, meaning that expressed TCRB transcripts were what got sequenced. Entries here come from immuneACCESS through TCRdb and include only in-frame sequences with V and J called. Some clones fail to appear in such tables; in the studies checked, an unresolved V gene covers under half of the shortfall, and the cause of the remainder is unknown. The sample has hundreds of thousands of clones on record, approximately 14% of them singletons. Clones ranked in the top ten supply about 0.024% of the sample. The sequenced sample consisted of naive CD4+ T cells from blood. What the cell subset or site label conveys for this sample: true naive CD4+ T cells. The origin of the receptors is a woman between 40 and 55 years old in good health.

This clone has just a few counts. The rearrangement uses TRBV7-9 and TRBJ2-7; D uncertain. CDR1 and CDR2 from the germline V gene are SEHNR and FQNEAQ (reference sequence). This CDR3 region has 13 residues. V lost 4 bases to trimming and J lost 0 bases, with 7 bases between them. The CDR3 DNA reads TGTGCCAGCAGCTCGACACCCTCCTACGAGCAGTACTTC. As protein: CASSSTPSYEQYF.

The genes are TRBV19 and TRBJ1-6, with 7 bases that match TRBD1. The CDR3 has 14 residues. V dropped 3 bases and J dropped 7; count of bases not matched to a gene: 3. Looked up from germline, CDR1 is LNHDA and CDR2 is SQIVND (reference sequence). The CDR3 DNA reads TGTGCCAGTAGTATCAGGGGGATGAATTCACCCCTCCACTTT. Amino acid sequence: CASSIRGMNSPLHF.

This clone came up a few times. The genes are TRBV19 and TRBJ1-4; D is unresolved. CDR1 is LNHDA, CDR2 SQIVND, per germline (reference sequence). V lost 6 bases and J 8 bases, leaving 10 bases between the germline ends. The CDR3 length is 12 residues. The CDR3 DNA reads TGTGCCAGTAGGACCATCGGGGAAAAACTGTTTTTT. The encoded protein is CASRTIGEKLFF.

There are a few counts of this clone. This chain links TRBV5-1 with TRBJ2-1, with 13 bases lining up with TRBD2. Germline V gene data show CDR1 as SGHRS and CDR2 as YFSETQ. Losses at the gene ends were 4 bases for V and 3 bases for J; bases not matched to a gene: 1. The CDR3 has 15 amino acids. The chain's CDR3 is CASSRTSGGYNEQFF. The CDR3 DNA is TGCGCCAGCAGCCGGACTAGCGGGGGCTACAATGAGCAGTTCTTC.

The rearrangement links TRBV5-1 to TRBJ2-2; TRBD2 might be the D (6 bases). This CDR3 spans 16 amino acids. V was pared by 0 bases and J by 3 bases, with 12 bases between. Per germline, CDR1 SGHRS and CDR2 YFSETQ. This chain's CDR3 is CASSLGGAQDTGELFF. DNA of the CDR3: TGCGCCAGCAGCTTGGGCGGGGCTCAGGACACCGGGGAGCTGTTTTTT. The entire variable domain, with the rest obtained from reference TRBV5-1 and TRBJ2-2, is as follows: KAGVTQTPRYLIKTRGQQVTLSCSPISGHRSVSWYQQTPGQGLQFLFEYFSETQRNKGNFPGRFSGRQFSNSRSEMNVSTLELGDSALYLCASSLGGAQDTGELFFGEGSRLTVL.

A few counts support this clone. The gene calls are TRBV27 and TRBJ2-7; 12 bases line up with TRBD1. CDR1 and CDR2 from the germline V gene are MNHEY and SMNVEV (reference sequence). The CDR3 is 15 residues long. V dropped 7 bases and J dropped 2; count of bases not matched to a gene: 6. The CDR3 loop reads CASIPRDRGPYEQYF. DNA for the CDR3: TGTGCCAGCATCCCTCGGGACAGGGGGCCCTACGAGCAGTACTTC.

The gene calls are TRBV19 and TRBJ1-6, with D unclear. The germline V and J ends were trimmed by 1 base and 7 bases, with 8 bases remaining between them. This CDR3 has 14 residues. Germline CDR1 is LNHDA and CDR2 is SQIVND (reference sequence). In nucleotides, the CDR3 is TGTGCCAGTAGTATAGGGGCAGAAAATTCACCCCTCCACTTT. The encoded protein is CASSIGAENSPLHF.

This clone was counted a few times. The V call is TRBV7-8, the J call TRBJ2-3, with TRBD1 identical over 10 bases. This CDR3 contains 16 residues. V dropped 4 bases and J dropped 4; count of bases not matched to a gene: 8. Looked up from germline, CDR1 is SGHVS and CDR2 is FQNEAQ. This CDR3 reads CASSSSPGTGADTQYF. The CDR3 DNA follows: TGTGCCAGCAGCTCGAGTCCCGGGACAGGGGCAGATACGCAGTATTTT. The whole variable domain, remainder taken from reference TRBV7-8 and TRBJ2-3, is GAGVSQSPRYKVAKRGQDVALRCDPISGHVSLFWYQQALGQGPEFLTYFQNEAQLDKSGLPSDRFFAERPEGSVSTLKIQRTQQEDSAVYLCASSSSPGTGADTQYFGPGTRLTVL.

The V and J genes are TRBV7-9 and TRBJ2-1; 10 bases line up with TRBD1. Germline values: CDR1 SEHNR, CDR2 FQNEAQ (reference sequence). CDR3 size: 15 residues. The V gene end was trimmed by 4 bases and the J gene end by 8 bases; junction bases not matched to a gene: 8. The CDR3 loop reads CASSWGQGINHEQFF. CDR3 DNA sequence: TGTGCCAGCAGCTGGGGACAGGGGATAAACCATGAGCAGTTCTTC.

The chain carries TRBV29-1 and TRBJ2-5, with TRBD1 matching 8 bases. In germline, CDR1 is SQVTM, CDR2 ANQGSEA. This CDR3 comprises 12 residues. Trimming took 7 bases from V and 5 from J; bases not matched to a gene: 6. CDR3 residues: CSDRQGRETQYF. CDR3 coding DNA: TGCAGCGACCGACAGGGGCGCGAGACCCAGTACTTC.

The V and J genes are TRBV7-2 and TRBJ1-1; the D is unclear. From germline, CDR1 is SGHTA and CDR2 FQGNSA. This CDR3 is built from 15 residues. The V end lost 5 bases, the J end lost 0 bases, and 13 bases lay between the germline ends. In DNA, the CDR3 is TGTGCCAGCAGCCCAATGTCGGGGTTGAACACTGAAGCTTTCTTT. It translates to CASSPMSGLNTEAFF.

This clone has more than one count but fewer than ten. V and J are TRBV20-1 and TRBJ2-7, with D unclear. Per germline, CDR1 DFQATT and CDR2 SNEGSKA (reference sequence). Between the trimmed V and J ends, which lost 3 bases and 2 bases, there was a span of 5 bases. The CDR3 has 11 amino acids. CDR3 in amino acids: CSASVTYEQYF. In DNA, the CDR3 is TGCAGTGCTAGCGTTACCTACGAGCAGTACTTC.

This clone has only a few counts. The CDR3 bases are TGCAGCGTTGAAGTGGGACAGGGGTTGCCAGATACGCAGTATTTT. Protein sequence: CSVEVGQGLPDTQYF. This rearrangement joins TRBV29-1 to TRBJ2-3; the match to TRBD1 covers 10 bases. The germline gives CDR1 SQVTM, CDR2 ANQGSEA. After removal of 1 base from V and 4 bases from J, the junction contained 5 bases not matched to a gene. This CDR3 region has 15 residues.

The chain carries TRBV28 and TRBJ2-3; D is undetermined. The CDR3 sequence is 13 residues long. CDR1 is MDHEN, CDR2 SYDVKM, per germline. The V end lost 2 bases, the J end lost 3 bases, and 6 bases lay between the germline ends. The CDR3 is CASSLTMTDTQYF. The CDR3 bases are TGTGCCAGCAGTTTAACAATGACAGATACGCAGTATTTT.

This clone has only a few counts. V and J are TRBV19 and TRBJ1-1; the match to TRBD1 covers 11 bases. This CDR3 has 14 amino acids. Unmatched junction bases numbered 7, after V lost 3 bases and J lost 10 bases. The germline gives CDR1 LNHDA, CDR2 SQIVND (reference sequence). The CDR3 DNA follows: TGTGCCAGTAGTATCAGAGGACAGGGGGCGGGAGCTTTCTTT. Translating gives CASSIRGQGAGAFF.

The chain couples TRBV7-2 to TRBJ2-1; possibly TRBD2 for D (7 bases). Germline CDR1 reads SGHTA; CDR2 reads FQGNSA. V gave up 4 bases and J gave up 4 bases, with 17 bases separating them. CDR3 length: 16 amino acids. The CDR3 protein is CASSSRGGLIYNEQFF. CDR3 coding DNA: TGTGCCAGCAGCTCCAGAGGGGGACTAATATACAATGAGCAGTTCTTC. Drawing the rest from reference TRBV7-2 and TRBJ2-1, the complete variable domain is GAGVSQSPSNKVTEKGKDVELRCDPISGHTALYWYRQSLGQGLEFLIYFQGNSAPDKSGLPSDRFSAERTGGSVSTLTIQRTQQEDSAVYLCASSSRGGLIYNEQFFGPGTRLTVL.

The J gene is TRBJ1-2, the V gene TRBV10-1, with 7 bases matching TRBD1. The CDR3 loop spans 14 amino acids. V trimming: 3 bases; J trimming: 6 bases; junction bases outside the gene matches: 7. Germline CDR1 WNHNN, CDR2 SYGVQD (reference sequence). The CDR3: CASSDQTTGDGYTF. CDR3 DNA sequence: TGCGCCAGCAGTGACCAAACTACAGGGGATGGCTACACCTTC.

This CDR3 is CASRQTGSNEKLFF. In DNA, the CDR3 is TGTGCCAGCAGACAGACAGGGTCTAATGAAAAACTGTTTTTT. The V and J genes are TRBV5-6 and TRBJ1-4, with 7 bases matching TRBD1. This CDR3 has 14 residues. V dropped 5 bases and J dropped 3; count of bases not matched to a gene: 4. CDR1 and CDR2 from the germline V gene are SGHDT and YYEEEE.

V usage is TRBV13 and J usage is TRBJ2-5; 9 nucleotides line up with TRBD2. CDR1 is PRHDT, CDR2 FYEKMQ, per germline (reference sequence). The CDR3 runs to 16 residues. V dropped 3 bases and J dropped 1; count of bases not matched to a gene: 6. CDR3 sequence: CASSLGSGGIQETQYF. DNA of the CDR3: TGTGCCAGCAGCTTGGGTAGCGGGGGTATCCAAGAGACCCAGTACTTC.